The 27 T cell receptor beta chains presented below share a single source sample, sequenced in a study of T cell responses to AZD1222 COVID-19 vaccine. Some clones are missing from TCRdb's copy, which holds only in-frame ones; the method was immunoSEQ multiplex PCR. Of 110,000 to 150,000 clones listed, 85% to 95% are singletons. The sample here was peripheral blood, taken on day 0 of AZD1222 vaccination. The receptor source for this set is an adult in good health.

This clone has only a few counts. As DNA, the CDR3 is TGTGCCAGCAGCACGGACCAAACGGGGACTCAGCCCCAGCATTTT. Its protein product is CASSTDQTGTQPQHF. J is TRBJ1-5 and V is TRBV2; D might be TRBD1 (5 bases). Trimming removed 6 bases from V and 6 bases from J, with 18 bases in between. The CDR3 covers 15 residues. Germline V gene lookup returns CDR1 SNHLY and CDR2 FYNNEI. Supplemented by reference TRBV2 and TRBJ1-5, the full variable domain reads EPEVTQTPSHQVTQMGQEVILRCVPISNHLYFYWYRQILGQKVEFLVSFYNNEISEKSEIFDDQFSVERPDGSNFTLKIRSTKLEDSAMYFCASSTDQTGTQPQHFGDGTRLSIL.

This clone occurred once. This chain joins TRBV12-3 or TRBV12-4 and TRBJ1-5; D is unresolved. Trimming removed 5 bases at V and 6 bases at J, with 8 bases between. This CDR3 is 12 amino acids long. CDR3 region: CASSVGPQPQHF. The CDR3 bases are TGTGCCAGCAGTGTAGGCCCTCAGCCCCAGCATTTT.

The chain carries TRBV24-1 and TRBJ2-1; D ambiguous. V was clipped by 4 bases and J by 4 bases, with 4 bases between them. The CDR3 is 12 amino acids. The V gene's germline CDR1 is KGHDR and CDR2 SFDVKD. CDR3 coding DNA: TGTGCCACCAGTGAGGGATACAATGAGCAGTTCTTC. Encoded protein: CATSEGYNEQFF.

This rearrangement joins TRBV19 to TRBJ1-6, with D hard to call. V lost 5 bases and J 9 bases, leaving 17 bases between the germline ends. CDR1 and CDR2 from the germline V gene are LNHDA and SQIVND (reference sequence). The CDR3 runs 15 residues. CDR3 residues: CASSEVWGRGSPLHF. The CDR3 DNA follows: TGTGCCAGTAGTGAGGTTTGGGGAAGAGGTTCACCCCTCCACTTT.

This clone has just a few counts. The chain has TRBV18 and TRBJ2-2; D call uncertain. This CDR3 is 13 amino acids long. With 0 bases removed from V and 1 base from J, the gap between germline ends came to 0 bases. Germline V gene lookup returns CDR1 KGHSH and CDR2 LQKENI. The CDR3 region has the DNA TGTGCCAGCTCACCACCGAACACCGGGGAGCTGTTTTTT. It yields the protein CASSPPNTGELFF.

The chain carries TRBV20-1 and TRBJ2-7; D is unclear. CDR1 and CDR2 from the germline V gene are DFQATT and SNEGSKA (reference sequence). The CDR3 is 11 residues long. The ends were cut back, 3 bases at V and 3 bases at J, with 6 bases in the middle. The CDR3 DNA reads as TGCAGTGCTAGCACAGACTACGAGCAGTACTTC. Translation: CSASTDYEQYF.

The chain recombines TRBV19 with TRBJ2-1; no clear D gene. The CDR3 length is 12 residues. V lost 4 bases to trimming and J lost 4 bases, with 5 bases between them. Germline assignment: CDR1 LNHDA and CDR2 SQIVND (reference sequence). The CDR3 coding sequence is TGTGCCAGTAGTAACAGATACAATGAGCAGTTCTTC. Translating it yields CASSNRYNEQFF. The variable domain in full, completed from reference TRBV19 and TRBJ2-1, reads DGGITQSPKYLFRKEGQNVTLSCEQNLNHDAMYWYRQDPGQGLRLIYYSQIVNDFQKGDIAEGYSVSREKKESFPLTVTSAQKNPTAFYLCASSNRYNEQFFGPGTRLTVL.

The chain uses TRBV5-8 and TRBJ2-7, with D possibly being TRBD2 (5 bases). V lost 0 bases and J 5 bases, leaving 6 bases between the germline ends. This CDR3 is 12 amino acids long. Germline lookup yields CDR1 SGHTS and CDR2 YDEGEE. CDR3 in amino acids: CASSLAGNEQYF. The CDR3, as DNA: TGTGCCAGCAGCTTGGCCGGGAACGAGCAGTACTTC. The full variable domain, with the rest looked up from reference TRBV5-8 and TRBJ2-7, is EAGVTQSPTHLIKTRGQQATLRCSPISGHTSVYWYQQALGLGLQFLLWYDEGEERNRGNFPPRFSGRQFPNYSSELNVNALELEDSALYLCASSLAGNEQYFGPGTRLTVT.

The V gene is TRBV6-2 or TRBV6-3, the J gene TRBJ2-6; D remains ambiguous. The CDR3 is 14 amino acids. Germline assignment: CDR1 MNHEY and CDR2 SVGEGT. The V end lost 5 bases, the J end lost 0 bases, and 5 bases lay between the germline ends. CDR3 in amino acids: CASSDNSGANVLTF. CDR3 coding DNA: TGTGCCAGCAGTGACAACTCTGGGGCCAACGTCCTGACTTTC.

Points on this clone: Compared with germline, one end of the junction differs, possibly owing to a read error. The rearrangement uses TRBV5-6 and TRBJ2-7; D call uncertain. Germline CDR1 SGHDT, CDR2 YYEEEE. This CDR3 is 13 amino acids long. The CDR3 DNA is TGTGCCAGCAGCTTGGGGTTTTCAGGCGAGCAATACTTC. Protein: CASSLGFSGEQYF.

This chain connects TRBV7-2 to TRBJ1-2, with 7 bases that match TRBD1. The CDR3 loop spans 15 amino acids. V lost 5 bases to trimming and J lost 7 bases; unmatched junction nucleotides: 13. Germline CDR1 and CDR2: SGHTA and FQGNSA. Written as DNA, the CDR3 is TGTGCCAGCAGCAAAACCAAACAGGGGACGCTTGGCTACACCTTC. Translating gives CASSKTKQGTLGYTF.

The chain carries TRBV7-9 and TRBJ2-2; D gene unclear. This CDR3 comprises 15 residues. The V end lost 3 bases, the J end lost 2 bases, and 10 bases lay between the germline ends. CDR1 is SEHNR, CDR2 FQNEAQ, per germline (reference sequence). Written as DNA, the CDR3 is TGTGCCAGCAGCTTGGACCCTATAAACACCGGGGAGCTGTTTTTT. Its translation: CASSLDPINTGELFF. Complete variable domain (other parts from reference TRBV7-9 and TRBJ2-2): DTGVSQNPRHKITKRGQNVTFRCDPISEHNRLYWYRQTLGQGPEFLTYFQNEAQLEKSRLLSDRFSAERPKGSFSTLEIQRTEQGDSAMYLCASSLDPINTGELFFGEGSRLTVL.

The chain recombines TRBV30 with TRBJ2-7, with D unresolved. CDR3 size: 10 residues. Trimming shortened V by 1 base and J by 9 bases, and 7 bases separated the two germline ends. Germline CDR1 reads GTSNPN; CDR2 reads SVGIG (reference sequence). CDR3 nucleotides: TGTGCCTGGAGTGATACCGGGCAGTACTTC. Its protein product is CAWSDTGQYF. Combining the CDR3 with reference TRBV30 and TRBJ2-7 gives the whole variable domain SQTIHQWPATLVQPVGSPLSLECTVEGTSNPNLYWYRQAAGRGLQLLFYSVGIGQISSEVPQNLSASRPQDRQFILSSKKLLLSDSGFYLCAWSDTGQYFGPGTRLTVT.

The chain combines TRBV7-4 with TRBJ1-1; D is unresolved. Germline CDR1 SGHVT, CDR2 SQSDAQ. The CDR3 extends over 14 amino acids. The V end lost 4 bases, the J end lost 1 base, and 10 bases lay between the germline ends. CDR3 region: CASSSGVRNTEAFF. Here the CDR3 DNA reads TGTGCCAGCAGCTCTGGCGTAAGGAACACTGAAGCTTTCTTT.

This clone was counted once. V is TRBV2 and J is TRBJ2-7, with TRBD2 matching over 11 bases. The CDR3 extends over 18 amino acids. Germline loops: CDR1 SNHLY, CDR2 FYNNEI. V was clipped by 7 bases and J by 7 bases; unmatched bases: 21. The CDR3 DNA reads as TGTGCCAGCAACCAAGAGGCCACCTTAGCGGGGGGGCCGCGAGAGCAGTACTTC. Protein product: CASNQEATLAGGPREQYF.

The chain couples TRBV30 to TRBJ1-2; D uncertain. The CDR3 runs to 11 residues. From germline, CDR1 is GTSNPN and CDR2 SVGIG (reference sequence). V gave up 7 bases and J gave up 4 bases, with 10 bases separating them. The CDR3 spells CASTDLYGYTF. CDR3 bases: TGTGCCTCAACGGACCTCTATGGCTACACCTTC.

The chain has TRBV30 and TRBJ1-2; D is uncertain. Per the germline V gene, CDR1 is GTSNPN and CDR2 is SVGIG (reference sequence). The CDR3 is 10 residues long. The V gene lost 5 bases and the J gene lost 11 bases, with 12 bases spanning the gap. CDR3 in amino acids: CAWENRRYTF. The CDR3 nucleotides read TGTGCCTGGGAAAACCGGAGGTACACCTTC.

Written as DNA, the CDR3 is TGTGCCAGCAGTGACATATTCATGGGGACAGGTCGAGATACGCAGTATTTT. It yields the protein CASSDIFMGTGRDTQYF. This chain links TRBV6-1 with TRBJ2-3; TRBD1 matches at 8 bases. This CDR3 region has 17 residues. V gave up 3 bases and J gave up 5 bases; unmatched junction bases: 13. Germline V gene data show CDR1 as MNHNS and CDR2 as SASEGT.

DNA of the CDR3: TGCGCCAGCAGCGCAACGGACGGAAGAAACTATGGCTACACCTTC. Amino acids: CASSATDGRNYGYTF. The chain joins TRBV5-1 to TRBJ1-2; D is uncertain. V shed 4 bases and J shed 2 bases, with 15 bases lying between them. Germline V gives CDR1 SGHRS, CDR2 YFSETQ. The CDR3 has 15 residues.

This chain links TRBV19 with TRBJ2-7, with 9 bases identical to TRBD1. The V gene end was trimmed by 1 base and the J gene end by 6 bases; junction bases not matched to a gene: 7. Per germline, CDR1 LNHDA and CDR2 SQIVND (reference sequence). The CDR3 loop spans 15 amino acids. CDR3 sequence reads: CASSIATTGGIEQYF. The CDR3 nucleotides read TGTGCCAGTAGTATAGCCACGACAGGGGGGATCGAGCAGTACTTC.

The CDR3 DNA reads TGTGCCACCAGCAGAGACCTACCGGGGGCGGGAACTGAAGCTTTCTTT. Translated: CATSRDLPGAGTEAFF. The J gene is TRBJ1-1, the V gene TRBV15; D may be TRBD1 (6 bases). Germline V gene sequence: CDR1 LNHNV, CDR2 YYDKDF (reference sequence). With 0 bases removed from V and 5 bases from J, the gap between germline ends came to 16 bases. The CDR3 sequence is 16 residues long.

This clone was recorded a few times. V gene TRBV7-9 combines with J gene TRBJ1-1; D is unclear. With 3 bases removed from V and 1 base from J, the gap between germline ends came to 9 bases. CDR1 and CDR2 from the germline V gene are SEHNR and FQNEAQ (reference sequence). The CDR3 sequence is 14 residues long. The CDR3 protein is CASSLGMANTEAFF. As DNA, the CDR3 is TGTGCCAGCAGCTTGGGGATGGCGAACACTGAAGCTTTCTTT.

The CDR3 coding sequence is TGTGCCTGGAGTGGGCTAGGTTGGGCAGATACGCAGTATTTT. Its protein product is CAWSGLGWADTQYF. The rearrangement uses TRBV30 and TRBJ2-3; no firm D call. The V and J ends lost 1 base and 4 bases respectively, with 12 bases between them. CDR3 length: 14 amino acids. Germline assignment: CDR1 GTSNPN and CDR2 SVGIG (reference sequence).

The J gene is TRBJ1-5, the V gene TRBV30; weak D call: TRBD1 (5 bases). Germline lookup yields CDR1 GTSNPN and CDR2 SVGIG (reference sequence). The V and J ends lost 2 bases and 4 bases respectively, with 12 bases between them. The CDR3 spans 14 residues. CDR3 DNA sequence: TGTGCCTGGAGTATAGGGGCCGGGAATCAGCCCCAGCATTTT. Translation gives CAWSIGAGNQPQHF.

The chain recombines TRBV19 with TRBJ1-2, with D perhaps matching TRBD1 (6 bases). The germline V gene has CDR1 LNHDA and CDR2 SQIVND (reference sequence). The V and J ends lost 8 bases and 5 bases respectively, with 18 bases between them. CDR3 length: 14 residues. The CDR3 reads CASGHLGARYGYTF. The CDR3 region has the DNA TGTGCCAGTGGGCATCTGGGGGCTCGGTATGGCTACACCTTC.

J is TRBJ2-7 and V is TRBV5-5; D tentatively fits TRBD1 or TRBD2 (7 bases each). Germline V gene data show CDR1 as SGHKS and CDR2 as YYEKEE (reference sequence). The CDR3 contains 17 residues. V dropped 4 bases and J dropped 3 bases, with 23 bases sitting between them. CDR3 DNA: TGTGCCAGCAGCCCCCGGTACCGACAGGGAGGGTACTACGAGCAGTACTTC. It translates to CASSPRYRQGGYYEQYF.

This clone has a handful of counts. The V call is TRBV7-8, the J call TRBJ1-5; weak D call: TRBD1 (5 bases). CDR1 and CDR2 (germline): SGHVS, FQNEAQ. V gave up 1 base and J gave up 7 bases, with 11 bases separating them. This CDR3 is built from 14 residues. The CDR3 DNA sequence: TGTGCCAGCAGCTTAGGGGACGACGGACAGCCCCAGCATTTT. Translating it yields CASSLGDDGQPQHF.